This note documents a single T cell receptor beta chain sequence. What it binds is not known. A read error may account for a junction end that differs from germline. Here immunoSEQ multiplex PCR was the method, and the copy in TCRdb shows in-frame clones only, minus some. This table has roughly 1.5 million clones, around 98% appearing once. Looked up from germline, CDR1 is LNHDA and CDR2 is SQIVND (reference sequence). There are 13 residues in the CDR3. The data derive from a study of shared clonotypes between healthy human individuals. The study's findings and limits: Rarefaction curves obtained for sorted subsets showed sequencing incomplete despite large depth. Shared clonotypes across all four donors exceeded non-shared ones in generation probability.

Adult donors, all healthy and HIV-negative, had no recent acute infections or vaccinations. Division of CD4+ cells produced a CD45RA+ naive subset and a CD45RA-negative memory subset. The sample consisted of naive CD4+ T cells sorted from blood. Subset given: CD45RA+ positively selected. The genes are TRBV19 and TRBJ2-1; 10 nucleotides match TRBD2. The TCR comes from a man aged 25 to 40 in good health. The CDR3 region has the DNA TGTGCCAGTAGAATAGCGGGGGGCAATGAGCAGTTCTTC. It specifies CASRIAGGNEQFF.